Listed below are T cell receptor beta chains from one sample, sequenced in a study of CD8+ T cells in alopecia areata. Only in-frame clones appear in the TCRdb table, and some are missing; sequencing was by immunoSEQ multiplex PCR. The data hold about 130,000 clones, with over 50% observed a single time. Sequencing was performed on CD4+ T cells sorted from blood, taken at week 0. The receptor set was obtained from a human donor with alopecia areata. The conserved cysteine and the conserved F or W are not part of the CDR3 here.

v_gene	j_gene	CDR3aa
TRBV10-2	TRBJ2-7	ASSEAEYEQY
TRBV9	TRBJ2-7	ASSGGLADEQY
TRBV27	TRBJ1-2	ASSRGSYGYT
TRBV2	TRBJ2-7	ASSERRGPYEQY
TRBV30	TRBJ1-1	AWSVLGPLRAF
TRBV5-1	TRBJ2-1	ASSLRRWQSSYNEQF
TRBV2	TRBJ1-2	ASRRQGYGYT
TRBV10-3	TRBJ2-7	ATRTTVYEQY
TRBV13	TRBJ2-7	ASSPTRVGLEQY
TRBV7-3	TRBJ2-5	ASSPLAVETQY
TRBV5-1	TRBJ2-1	ASSLLAATLGEQF
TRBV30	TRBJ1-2	AWSRQGSSGYT
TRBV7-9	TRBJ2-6	ASSLMTGGLNSGANVLT
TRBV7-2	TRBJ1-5	ASSLGRDQPQH
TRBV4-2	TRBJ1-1	ASSQGKQGEAF
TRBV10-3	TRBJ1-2	AISESPQGSDYGYT
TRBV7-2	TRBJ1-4	ASRAGTVNEKLF
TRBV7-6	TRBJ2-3	ASSLAGGSGQDTQY
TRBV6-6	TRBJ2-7	ASSFRTGVVSEQY
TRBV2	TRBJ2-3	ASRPTSGRSDTQY
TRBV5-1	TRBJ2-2	ASRRLLGTANTGELF
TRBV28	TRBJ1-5	ASSLAGGRRLHSNQPQH
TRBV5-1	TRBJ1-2	ASSTGYYGYT
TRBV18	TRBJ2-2	ASSPPPGGRNTGELF
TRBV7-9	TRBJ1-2	ASSLGQAGGYT
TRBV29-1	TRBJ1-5	SVLQGRLKGSNQPQH
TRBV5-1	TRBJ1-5	ASSLAQGDQPQH
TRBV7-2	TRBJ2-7	ASSSGRASGNYEQY
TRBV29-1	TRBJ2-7	SVEGVGGAEQY
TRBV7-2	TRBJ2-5	ASSPSSGGVQETQY
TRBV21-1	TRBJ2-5	ASSPNGTDVKETQY
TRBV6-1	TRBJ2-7	AIQIGTVSDEQY
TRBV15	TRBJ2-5	ATSRDGRDQETQY
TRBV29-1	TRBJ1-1	SAGQGKTEAF
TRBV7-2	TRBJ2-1	ASSLGQTFNEQF
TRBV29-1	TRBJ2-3	SVEDLSRPSTDTQY
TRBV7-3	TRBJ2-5	ASSLNGAEETQY
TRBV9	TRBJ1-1	ASSAGKATEAF
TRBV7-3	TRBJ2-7	ASSLMGG
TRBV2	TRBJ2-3	ASRGSGESTDTQY
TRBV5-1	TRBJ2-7	ASSEVGREQY
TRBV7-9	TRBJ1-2	ASSSQGLPGYT
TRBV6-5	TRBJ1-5	ASSPGHPSNQPQH
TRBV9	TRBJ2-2	ASSVWTGELF
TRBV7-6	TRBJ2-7	ASSPSGTGVTYEQY
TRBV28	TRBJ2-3	ASRGKGATDTQY
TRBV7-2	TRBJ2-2	ASSLSAGTGELF
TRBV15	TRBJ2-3	ATSSGTDFRTDTQY
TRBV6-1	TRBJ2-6	ASSEGTGVFSGANVLT
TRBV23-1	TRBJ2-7	ASSQWVNLYEQY
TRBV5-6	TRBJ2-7	ASSLPGRGPDEQY
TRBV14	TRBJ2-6	ASRKWTGSGANVLT
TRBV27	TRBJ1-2	ASSRKGPAEGGYT
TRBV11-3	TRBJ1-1	ASSLGRQGDTEAF
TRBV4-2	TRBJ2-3	ASRDRESTDTQY
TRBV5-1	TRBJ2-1	ASSLRPAGPAGNEQF
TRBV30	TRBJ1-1	AWSGRRVEAF